A single sample is the source of the 29 T cell receptor beta chains below, sequenced in a study of regulatory T cells in long-lasting Graves disease (dated by TCRdb to the early 2020s). The time point label corresponds to: newly diagnosed GD, antithyroid drugs for less than 3 months. For both TCR sequencing and RNA sequencing, RNA was extracted from PBMCs using TRIzol. Libraries came from multiplex PCR. These reads were obtained on an Illumina HiSeq 4000. To build TCR beta libraries, CDR3 regions were amplified by Arm-PCR using iRepertoire HTBI primers. Using fastp at Q25 and MiXCR, TCRdb reprocessed the public reads and kept productive beta chains. Rows are combined by CDR3 protein, so each entry shows the most common genes and DNA. The sample table records about 300,000 distinct CDR3 sequences; about a sixth of these occur just once. More than 35% of the sample comes from the top ten. Sequencing used peripheral blood mononuclear cells (PBMCs), obtained at new diagnosis, from a patient treated with antithyroid drugs. Receptors originate from a female donor with Graves disease.

This clonotype was picked up many times. Sequence at one end of the junction differs from germline and may be a read error. This chain joins TRBV5-1 and TRBJ2-2; TRBD2 is a possible D gene (5 bases). The CDR3 extends over 14 amino acids. The germline V gene encodes CDR1 SGHRS and CDR2 YFSETQ. The CDR3 DNA reads TGTGCCAGCAGCCCGGGCGGGTCGCCCGGGGAGCTGTTTTTT. Translating it yields CASSPGGSPGELFF.

This clonotype was recorded at least ten times. J is TRBJ2-5 and V is TRBV11-1; D might be TRBD1 (6 bases). V lost 3 bases to trimming and J lost 1 base, with 12 bases between them. Germline CDR1 is SGHAT and CDR2 is FQDESV (reference sequence). The CDR3 has 15 amino acids. This CDR3 is CASSLPQGFQETQYF. For the CDR3, the DNA is TGTGCCAGCAGCTTGCCACAGGGCTTCCAAGAGACCCAGTACTTC. Supplemented by reference TRBV11-1 and TRBJ2-5, the full variable domain reads EAEVAQSPRYKITEKSQAVAFWCDPISGHATLYWYRQILGQGPELLVQFQDESVVDDSQLPKDRFSAERLKGVDSTLKIQPAELGDSAMYLCASSLPQGFQETQYFGPGTRLLVL.

In regard to this clonotype: A much larger clone sits a single nucleotide away, making a read error possible. CDR3 nucleotide sequence: TGTGCCAGCAGCCAAGCGGGATCAGAGGCCTACGAGCAGTACTTC. Its protein is CASSQAGSEAYEQYF. J is TRBJ2-7 and V is TRBV3-1, with D possibly TRBD2 on 5 matching bases. Germline-derived CDR1 and CDR2 are LGHDT and YNNKEL (reference sequence). V lost 1 base, J lost 2 bases, and 12 bases lay in between. The CDR3 has 15 amino acids.

This clonotype was picked up a small number of times. A junction end diverges from the germline sequence, so it may reflect a read error. The V call is TRBV29-1, the J call TRBJ2-3; 12 positions match TRBD1. CDR1 and CDR2 (germline): SQVTM, ANQGSEA. This CDR3 is built from 15 residues. The CDR3 spells CSAQRGQGAGDMQYF. The CDR3 DNA is TGCAGCGCCCAAAGGGGACAGGGGGCAGGAGATATGCAGTATTTT.

This chain joins TRBV28 and TRBJ1-1; 7 bases agree with TRBD1. Germline V gives CDR1 MDHEN, CDR2 SYDVKM. Trimming cost V 3 bases and J 0 bases; bases outside gene matches: 4. The CDR3 is 15 amino acids. The DNA of the CDR3 is TGTGCCAGCAGTTTGGGCAGGGGGGTGAACACTGAAGCTTTCTTT. Translated: CASSLGRGVNTEAFF.

With respect to this clonotype: A far larger clone is one nucleotide away, so this likely arose from a read error. Because it lacks the conserved phenylalanine or tryptophan at the end, this CDR3 is likely a read error. This CDR3 reads CASSPPVQGPHNEQFS. Written as DNA, the CDR3 is TGTGCCAGCTCACCACCCGTTCAGGGACCTCACAATGAGCAGTTCTCC. The chain combines TRBV2 with TRBJ2-1; D may match TRBD1 or TRBD2 (5 bases each). This CDR3 has 16 amino acids. From germline, CDR1 is SNHLY and CDR2 FYNNEI. V was pared by 8 bases and J by 5 bases, with 22 bases between.

The gene calls are TRBV7-2 and TRBJ2-1; TRBD2 matches at 8 bases. V dropped 6 bases and J dropped 5; count of bases not matched to a gene: 9. The CDR3 has 15 amino acids. The germline V gene encodes CDR1 SGHTA and CDR2 FQGNSA. CDR3 sequence reads: CASRPSGGDHNEQFF. In DNA form, the CDR3 reads TGTGCCAGCAGACCGTCGGGGGGGGACCACAATGAGCAGTTCTTC.

The table lists this clonotype with many counts. The chain employs TRBV2 and TRBJ2-3; 7 bases map to TRBD2. The length of the CDR3 is 13 residues. V was clipped by 3 bases and J by 13 bases; unmatched bases: 10. In germline, CDR1 is SNHLY, CDR2 FYNNEI. CDR3 coding DNA: TGTGCCAGCAGTGAGGCGGCTAGCGGTGTGAAGTATTTT. It is translated as CASSEAASGVKYF.

Remarks on this clonotype: A read error may explain this, as a much larger clone is one base away. The chain carries TRBV11-2 and TRBJ2-1, with D maybe TRBD2 (6 bases). V was clipped by 5 bases and J by 16 bases, with 18 bases between them. This CDR3 has 12 residues. In germline, CDR1 is SGHAT, CDR2 FQNNGV. CDR3: CASSQGGGLQFF. The CDR3, as DNA: TGTGCCAGCAGCCAGGGCGGAGGGCTGCAATTCTTC.

This clonotype has ten or more counts. This chain links TRBV12-3 or TRBV12-4 with TRBJ2-7, with 13 bases identical to TRBD2. The V gene end was trimmed by 6 bases and the J gene end by 6 bases; junction bases not matched to a gene: 8. The CDR3 is made up of 15 amino acids. CDR3 region: CASRLPGLAGSEQYF. The CDR3, as DNA: TGTGCCAGCAGGCTTCCGGGACTAGCGGGATCCGAGCAGTACTTC.

The sample holds many counts of this clonotype. The chain employs TRBV2 and TRBJ2-2, with TRBD1 matching over 11 bases. Germline CDR1 and CDR2: SNHLY and FYNNEI. The CDR3 consists of 19 residues. Trimming took 5 bases from V and 1 from J; bases not matched to a gene: 12. CDR3 region: CASSYLGTGGIENTGELFF. The CDR3 region has the DNA TGTGCCAGCAGTTACCTCGGGACAGGGGGAATAGAGAACACCGGGGAGCTGTTTTTT.

This clonotype was seen many times. The V and J genes are TRBV12-3 or TRBV12-4 and TRBJ2-2; maybe TRBD2 (6 bases). Trimming pared 5 bases from V and 4 bases from J, leaving 17 bases between. The CDR3 runs to 16 residues. Here the CDR3 DNA reads TGTGCCAGCAGTGGGGGGATACTAGGTCCCACCGGGGAGCTGTTTTTT. Protein sequence: CASSGGILGPTGELFF.

The gene calls are TRBV9 and TRBJ2-2; D possibly corresponds to TRBD1 (6 bases). This CDR3 has 17 amino acids. Germline V gene data show CDR1 as SGDLS and CDR2 as YYNGEE. Trimming removed 1 base from V and 7 bases from J, with 20 bases in between. CDR3 in amino acids: CASSVNRGGGSHGELFF. DNA of the CDR3: TGTGCCAGCAGCGTAAACCGGGGTGGGGGCTCCCACGGGGAGCTGTTTTTT.

This clonotype was seen repeatedly, ten times or more. The genes are TRBV20-1 and TRBJ1-1; the D gene is possibly TRBD1 (6 bases). V shed 3 bases and J shed 0 bases, with 11 bases lying between them. The CDR3 consists of 14 residues. Germline V gives CDR1 DFQATT, CDR2 SNEGSKA (reference sequence). The CDR3 DNA reads TGCAGTGCTAGCCCAACAGGGTTGAACACTGAAGCTTTCTTT. This sequence encodes CSASPTGLNTEAFF.

This clonotype was observed a handful of times. The V and J genes are TRBV9 and TRBJ2-5, with TRBD1 matching 9 bases. Germline V gives CDR1 SGDLS, CDR2 YYNGEE. V gave up 0 bases and J gave up 4 bases; unmatched junction bases: 7. The CDR3 is 16 amino acids. CDR3 DNA: TGTGCCAGCAGCGTAGCCGCGGGACAGGGTAGAGAGACCCAGTACTTC. Translation gives CASSVAAGQGRETQYF. The variable domain in full, with the rest retrieved from reference TRBV9 and TRBJ2-5, is DSGVTQTPKHLITATGQRVTLRCSPRSGDLSVYWYQQSLDQGLQFLIQYYNGEERAKGNILERFSAQQFPDLHSELNLSSLELGDSALYFCASSVAAGQGRETQYFGPGTRLLVL.

This clonotype was counted a few times. This chain joins TRBV29-1 and TRBJ2-5; D is possibly TRBD2 (7 bases). Trimming took off 6 bases at V and 2 bases at J, with 19 bases between the two ends. The CDR3 extends over 15 amino acids. The germline V gene encodes CDR1 SQVTM and CDR2 ANQGSEA. CDR3 loop: CSVGASGGGQETQYF. DNA of the CDR3: TGCAGCGTGGGGGCCAGCGGCGGGGGTCAAGAGACCCAGTACTTC.

The chain is built from TRBV20-1 and TRBJ1-5; 9 bases line up with TRBD1. The V gene end was trimmed by 1 base and the J gene end by 3 bases; junction bases not matched to a gene: 7. The CDR3 is made up of 16 amino acids. Germline-derived CDR1 and CDR2 are DFQATT and SNEGSKA (reference sequence). Written as DNA, the CDR3 is TGCAGTGCTAGAGGGCCCGGACAGGGGATCAATCAGCCCCAGCATTTT. Translating it yields CSARGPGQGINQPQHF.

In this sample, this clonotype turned up once. This sequence joins TRBV20-1 and TRBJ2-5, with 12 nucleotides matching TRBD2. The trim removed 2 bases at V and 0 bases at J, leaving 4 bases unmatched. This CDR3 region has 16 residues. Germline CDR1 DFQATT, CDR2 SNEGSKA (reference sequence). The DNA for the CDR3 is TGCAGTGCTAGACCTCTAGCGGGAGGGTACCAAGAGACCCAGTACTTC. Protein product: CSARPLAGGYQETQYF.

In its sample, this clonotype was seen many times. This chain uses TRBV27 with TRBJ1-1, with 10 bases matching TRBD1. Trimming cost V 2 bases and J 4 bases; bases outside gene matches: 7. This CDR3 has 16 amino acids. The germline CDR1 and CDR2 sequences are MNHEY and SMNVEV (reference sequence). CDR3 residues: CASSLNFGTGATEAFF. CDR3 bases: TGTGCCAGCAGTTTAAACTTCGGGACAGGGGCCACTGAAGCTTTCTTT.

This clonotype came up once. It differs at one base from a far larger clone, so likely a read error. This rearrangement joins TRBV2 to TRBJ2-1; 7 nucleotides line up with TRBD1. Judging by the DNA end, TRBJ2-5 fits better; the J call may be wrong. This CDR3 is built from 12 residues. Germline CDR1 SNHLY, CDR2 FYNNEI. This CDR3 is CACGQGEETQYF. In DNA form, the CDR3 reads TGTGCCTGCGGGCAGGGGGAAGAGACCCAGTACTTC.

Comments on this clonotype: A much larger clone sits a single nucleotide away, making a read error possible. Likely a read error: the CDR3 ends without its conserved phenylalanine or tryptophan. The V and J genes are TRBV28 and TRBJ2-7; D is unresolved. The CDR3 has 12 residues. Germline assignment: CDR1 MDHEN and CDR2 SYDVKM. V was trimmed by 2 bases and J by 3 bases, leaving 5 bases between them. For the CDR3, the DNA is TGTGCCAGCAGTTTAGCAGGCTACGAGCAGTACCTC. Translated, it gives CASSLAGYEQYL.

This clonotype was detected ten times or more. The chain uses TRBV12-3 or TRBV12-4 and TRBJ2-1, with 7 bases matching TRBD1. CDR3 length: 15 residues. The V and J ends lost 6 bases and 8 bases, in that order; junction bases with no gene match: 13. The CDR3 DNA reads TGTGCCAGCAGGGGGGTGGGCAGGGGGAAGGATGAGCAGTTCTTC. Amino acid sequence: CASRGVGRGKDEQFF.

This clonotype was found a few times. A read error may explain this, as a much larger clone is one base away. The genes are TRBV18 and TRBJ1-1, with D hard to call. The germline V gene has CDR1 KGHSH and CDR2 LQKENI. The CDR3 length is 13 residues. The CDR3 DNA reads as TGTGCCAGCTCAACACCAGAGCACACTGAAGCTTTCTTT. Protein product: CASSTPEHTEAFF. The full variable domain, with the rest looked up from reference TRBV18 and TRBJ1-1, is NAGVMQNPRHLVRRRGQEARLRCSPMKGHSHVYWYRQLPEEGLKFMVYLQKENIIDESGMPKERFSAEFPKEGPSILRIQQVVRGDSAAYFCASSTPEHTEAFFGQGTRLTVV.

V and J are TRBV4-1 and TRBJ2-4; unclear D gene. The CDR3 is 14 residues long. Germline V gives CDR1 MGHRA, CDR2 YSYEKL. The ends were cut back, 3 bases at V and 8 bases at J, with 14 bases in the middle. The CDR3 DNA reads TGCGCCAGCAGCCATGGATGGGGAAGCGACATTCAGTACTTC. It encodes CASSHGWGSDIQYF.

In the case of this clonotype: A far larger clone is one base from this, pointing to a likely read error. This chain joins TRBV7-6 and TRBJ1-1; 11 bases are shared with TRBD1. Germline-derived CDR1 and CDR2 are SGHVS and FNYEAQ. The CDR3 has 14 residues. The CDR3 loop is CASGLGTGGTEAFF. CDR3 DNA sequence: TGTGCCAGCGGCTTAGGGACAGGGGGCACTGAAGCTTTCTTT.

This chain uses TRBV7-3 with TRBJ1-1; D gene unclear. V was cut by 2 bases and J by 1 base, with 8 bases left in between. The CDR3 is 14 residues long. Germline V gene data show CDR1 as SGHTA and CDR2 as FQGTGA. The CDR3 coding sequence is TGTGCCAGCAGCTTATCGGGAGAGAACACTGAAGCTTTCTTT. It is translated as CASSLSGENTEAFF.

This clonotype was picked up many times. The chain links TRBV30 to TRBJ1-1; D is ambiguous. In germline, CDR1 is GTSNPN, CDR2 SVGIG (reference sequence). Trimming took 2 bases from V and 1 from J, leaving 8 bases between them. This CDR3 region has 13 residues. CDR3 region: CAWSWRTNTEAFF. The CDR3 DNA sequence: TGTGCCTGGAGTTGGAGGACGAACACTGAAGCTTTCTTT.

The table lists this clonotype with a few counts. The chain carries TRBV24-1 and TRBJ1-1, with TRBD1 matching 9 bases. CDR3 length: 14 amino acids. In germline, CDR1 is KGHDR, CDR2 SFDVKD. J gave up 1 base and V 10 bases, and 6 bases lay outside the gene matches. For the CDR3, the DNA is TGTGCCACTCGAAGGACAGGGGAGAACACTGAAGCTTTCTTT. Protein product: CATRRTGENTEAFF.

This clonotype was counted at least ten times. At one of its ends the junction is not consistent with the germline gene, which may arise from a read error. V usage is TRBV2 and J usage is TRBJ2-1; possibly TRBD2 for D (7 bases). Germline V gene data show CDR1 as SNHLY and CDR2 as FYNNEI. The CDR3 is made up of 13 amino acids. The CDR3 protein is CASKGEGGNERFF. In nucleotides, the CDR3 is TGTGCCAGCAAGGGGGAGGGCGGCAATGAGCGGTTCTTC.